The present T cell receptor beta chain was sequenced within a study of T cells in Graves' hyperthyroidism and ophthalmopathy (dated by TCRdb to about 2019). In terms of the full investigation: Peripheral blood samples were taken at the time of initial diagnosis, prior to any treatment. A discovery cohort of about a hundred patients, about 40 with Graves' ophthalmopathy and more than 55 with stable Graves' hyperthyroidism, was used to find distinguishing TCR V-J signatures. Prospective prediction of ophthalmopathy was tested in an independent validation cohort consisting of roughly 20 hyperthyroidism patients and approximately 16 patients who later progressed to ophthalmopathy. The 75 to 100 discovery patients were randomly split 7:3 into training and test sets. In addition, the study compared T-cell repertoires in thyroid tissue and in blood from several Graves' hyperthyroidism patients. Following sampling, methimazole starting at 30 mg daily was given to hyperthyroidism patients, and high-dose intravenous methylprednisolone was given to ophthalmopathy patients. The paper describes TCR Vbeta CDR3 sequencing of 120 to 150 peripheral blood samples, made up of 43 ophthalmopathy patients, more than 70 hyperthyroidism patients and about 17 progressor patients.

The TCR beta CDR3 regions were amplified from RNA transcripts. The TCR CDR3 was subjected to a first round of RT-PCR using the HTBI primer set and the Qiagen OneStep RT-PCR kit. Libraries were constructed in a second round of multiplex PCR, after which size selection and purification were performed. Paired-end sequencing of the libraries was performed with 100 bp reads on an Illumina HiSeq2000. The authors processed their data as follows. Raw data were processed with SOAPnuke, discarding reads with adapters, uncalled bases, mean Phred below 15, or no exact constant-primer or identifier match. COPE v1.2.5 was used to merge the high-quality paired reads, and each unique nucleotide sequence was defined as a clonotype. Clonotypes were aligned to IMGT TRBV, TRBD and TRBJ reference segments using MiTCR v1.1. The analysis included only V-J combinations with a frequency above 0.0001, which together covered approximately 99% of the repertoires. A TCS score was defined as the ratio of F50 (clonal expansion) to E x V (chaos), with BLOSUM62-based TCRdist applied between CDR3 peptides within each V-J. Welch's t-statistics and random forest reduced some 510 V-J features to 13, which were used in a naive Bayes classifier (R e1071). TCRdb trimmed public reads at Q25 via fastp, called clones via MiXCR and kept in-frame beta chains. Rows with one shared CDR3 protein collapse into an entry with the most common genes and DNA. The V and J calls, along with clone size, are taken from TCRdb and not from the paper's own processing. A total of under 650,000 distinct CDR3 sequences appear in this sample, around 15% of them only once. The ten largest clones capture 3% to 4% of the sample.

Stable Graves' hyperthyroidism was defined as no progression to ophthalmopathy during 18 months of follow-up. Hyperthyroidism patients were newly diagnosed, had a disease duration of under 2 months, and were aged 18 to 65 years. The study excluded patients with uncontrolled infections, other autoimmune diseases, pregnancy or lactation. Diagnoses were established on the basis of clinical symptoms, serum thyroxine and TRAb, thyroid ultrasound, and orbital computed tomography. Ficoll-Paque density gradient centrifugation was used to isolate PBMCs from around 10 ml of fresh peripheral blood. Trizol reagent was used to extract total RNA, and RNA quality was then checked on an Agilent 2100 Bioanalyzer. For this clonotype: Its antigen remains undetermined. The junction differs from germline at one of its ends, possibly a read error.

Study-wide findings and limitations: A model built on a 13 V-J signature distinguished ophthalmopathy from stable hyperthyroidism, reaching roughly 88% sensitivity and under 84% specificity in cross-validation and 80%/75% in testing. In validation, progression to ophthalmopathy was predicted by the model with 70.59% sensitivity and 72.22% specificity, a median of roughly 6 months before onset. Sample size was not statistically predetermined, and investigators were not blinded to group allocation. Most expanded thyroid clonotypes (frequency above 0.001) were also detected in blood, a finding suggesting that blood repertoires may reflect thyroid immune responses.

CDR3 length: 16 amino acids, cysteine to phenylalanine. Left in the record is the CDR3 DNA by itself, 48 bases read in frame from the first base. CDR1 and CDR2 were assigned from the germline V gene as SGHTA and FQGTGA. Recombination connected TRBV7-3 to TRBJ2-1, and 10 junction bases match TRBD2. Source material: blood. This sequence originates from a woman aged 30 to 39 with Graves' hyperthyroidism. DNA sequence: TGTGCCCGCAGCTTATCTCGACTAGCGGGCTACAATGAGCAGTTCTTC. Its coded protein is CARSLSRLAGYNEQFF.